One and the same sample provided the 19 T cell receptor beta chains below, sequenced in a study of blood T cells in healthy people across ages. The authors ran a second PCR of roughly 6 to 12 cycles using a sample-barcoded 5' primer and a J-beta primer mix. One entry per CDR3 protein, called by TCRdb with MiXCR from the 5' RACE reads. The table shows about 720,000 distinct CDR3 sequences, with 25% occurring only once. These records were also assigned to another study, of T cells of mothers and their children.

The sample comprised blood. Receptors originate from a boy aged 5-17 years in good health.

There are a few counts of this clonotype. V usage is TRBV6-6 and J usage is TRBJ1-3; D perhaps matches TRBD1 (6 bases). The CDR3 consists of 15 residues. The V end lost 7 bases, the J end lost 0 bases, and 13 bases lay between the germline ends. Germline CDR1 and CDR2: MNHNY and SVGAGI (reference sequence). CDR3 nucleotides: TGTGCCAGCACCTCCCCGACAGGCTCTGGAAACACCATATATTTT. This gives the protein CASTSPTGSGNTIYF.

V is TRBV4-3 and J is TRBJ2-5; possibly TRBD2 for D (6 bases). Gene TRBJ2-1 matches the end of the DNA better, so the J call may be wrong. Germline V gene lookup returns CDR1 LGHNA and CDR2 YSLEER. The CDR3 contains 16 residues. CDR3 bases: TGCGCCAGCAGCCAAGTGGGACGGGAGCCAATCGATGAGCAGTTCTTC. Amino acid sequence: CASSQVGREPIDEQFF.

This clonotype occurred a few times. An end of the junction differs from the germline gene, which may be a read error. CDR3 DNA: TGTGCCGGCAGTTTACCAACAGTAAGCACCGGGGAGCTGTTTTTT. It translates to CAGSLPTVSTGELFF. The rearrangement uses TRBV12-3 or TRBV12-4 and TRBJ2-2; D remains ambiguous. The CDR3 has 15 residues.

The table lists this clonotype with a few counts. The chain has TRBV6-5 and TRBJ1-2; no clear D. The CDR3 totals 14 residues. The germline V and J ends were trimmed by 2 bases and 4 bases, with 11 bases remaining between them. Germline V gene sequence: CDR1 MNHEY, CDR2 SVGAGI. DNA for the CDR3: TGTGCCAGCAGTTACGGAGCGGCTACCTATGGCTACACCTTC. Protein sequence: CASSYGAATYGYTF.

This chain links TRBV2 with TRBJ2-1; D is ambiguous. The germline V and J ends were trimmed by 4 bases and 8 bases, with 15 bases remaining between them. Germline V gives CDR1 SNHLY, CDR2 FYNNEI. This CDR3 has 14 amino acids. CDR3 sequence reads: CASSVSTPGDEQFF. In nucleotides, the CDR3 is TGTGCCAGCAGTGTCTCTACCCCCGGAGATGAGCAGTTCTTC.

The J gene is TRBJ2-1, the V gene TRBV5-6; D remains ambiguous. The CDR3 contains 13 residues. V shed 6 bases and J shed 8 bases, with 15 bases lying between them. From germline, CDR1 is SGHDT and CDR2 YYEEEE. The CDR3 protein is CASNWRAGDEQFF. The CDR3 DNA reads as TGTGCCAGCAACTGGCGAGCTGGCGATGAGCAGTTCTTC.

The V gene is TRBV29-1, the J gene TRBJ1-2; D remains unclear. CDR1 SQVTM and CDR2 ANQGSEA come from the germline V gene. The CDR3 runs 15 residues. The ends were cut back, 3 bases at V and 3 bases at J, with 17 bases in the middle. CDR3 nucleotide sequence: TGCAGCGTTGATGTACCTGCCATCGGGGACTATGGCTACACCTTC. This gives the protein CSVDVPAIGDYGYTF.

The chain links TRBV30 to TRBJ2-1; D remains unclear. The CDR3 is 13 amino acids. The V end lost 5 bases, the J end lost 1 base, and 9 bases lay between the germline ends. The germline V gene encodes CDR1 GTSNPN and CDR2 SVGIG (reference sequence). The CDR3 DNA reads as TGTGCCTGGTCGGGTTCTTCCTACAATGAGCAGTTCTTC. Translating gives CAWSGSSYNEQFF.

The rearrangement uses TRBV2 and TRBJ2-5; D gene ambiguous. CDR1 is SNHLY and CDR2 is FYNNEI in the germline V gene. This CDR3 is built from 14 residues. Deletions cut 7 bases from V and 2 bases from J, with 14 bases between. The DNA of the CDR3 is TGTGCCAGCATTTTTAGTGTGATTCAAGAGACCCAGTACTTC. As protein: CASIFSVIQETQYF.

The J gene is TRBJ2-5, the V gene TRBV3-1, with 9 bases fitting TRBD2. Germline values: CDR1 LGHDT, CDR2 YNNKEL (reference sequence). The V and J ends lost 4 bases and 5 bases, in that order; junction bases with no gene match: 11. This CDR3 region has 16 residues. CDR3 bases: TGTGCCAGCAGCCCCCGGACTAGCGCATGGGTGGAGACCCAGTACTTC. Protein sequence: CASSPRTSAWVETQYF.

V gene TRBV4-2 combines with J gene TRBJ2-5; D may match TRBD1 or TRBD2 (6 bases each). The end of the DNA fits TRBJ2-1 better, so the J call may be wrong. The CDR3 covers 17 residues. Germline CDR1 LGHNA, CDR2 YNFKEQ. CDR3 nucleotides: TGTGCCAGCAGCCCAGGGGCCAGGGTAGCGGTTTACAATGAGCAGTTCTTC. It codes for CASSPGARVAVYNEQFF.

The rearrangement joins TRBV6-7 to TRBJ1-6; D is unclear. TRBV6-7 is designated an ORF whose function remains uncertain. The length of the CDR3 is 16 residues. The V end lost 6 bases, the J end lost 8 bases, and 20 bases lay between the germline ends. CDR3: CASRTYLGRTDSPLHF. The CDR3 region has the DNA TGTGCCAGCAGAACCTACCTCGGCAGAACGGATTCACCCCTCCACTTT.

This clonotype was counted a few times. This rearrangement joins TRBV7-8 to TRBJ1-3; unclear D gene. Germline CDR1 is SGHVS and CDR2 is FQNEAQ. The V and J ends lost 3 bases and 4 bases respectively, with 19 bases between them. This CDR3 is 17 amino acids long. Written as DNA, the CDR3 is TGTGCCAGCAGCTTCCCGAGGGTTCGAGGATTCGGAAACACCATATATTTT. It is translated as CASSFPRVRGFGNTIYF.

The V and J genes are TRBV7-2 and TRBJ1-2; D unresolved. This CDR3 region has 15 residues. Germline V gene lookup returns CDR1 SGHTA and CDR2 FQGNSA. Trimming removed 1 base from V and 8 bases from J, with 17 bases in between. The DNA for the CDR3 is TGTGCCAGCAGCTTAGAATTGCGAGGGAGGGAGGGCTACACCTTC. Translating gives CASSLELRGREGYTF.

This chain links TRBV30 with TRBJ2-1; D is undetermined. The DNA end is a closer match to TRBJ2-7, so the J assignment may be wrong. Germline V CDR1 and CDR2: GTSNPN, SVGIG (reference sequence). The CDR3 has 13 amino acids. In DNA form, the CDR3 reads TGTGCCTGGAGAAAAGGTGTGGGCTACGAGCAGTACTTC. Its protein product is CAWRKGVGYEQYF.

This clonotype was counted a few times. The CDR3 bases are TGTGCCAGCACCCGCCGGGAGTGGAATGAGCAGTTCTTC. Translating gives CASTRREWNEQFF. The gene calls are TRBV6-2 or TRBV6-3 and TRBJ2-1, with D perhaps TRBD2 (6 bases). Deletions cut 7 bases from V and 7 bases from J, with 14 bases between. Per germline, CDR1 MNHEY and CDR2 SVGEGT. This CDR3 is built from 13 residues.

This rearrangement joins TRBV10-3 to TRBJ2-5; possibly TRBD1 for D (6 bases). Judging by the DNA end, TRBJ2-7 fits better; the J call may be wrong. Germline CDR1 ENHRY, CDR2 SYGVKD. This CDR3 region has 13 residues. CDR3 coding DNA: TGTGCCATCAGTGAGGCACAGGGCGACGAGCAGTACTTC. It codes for CAISEAQGDEQYF.

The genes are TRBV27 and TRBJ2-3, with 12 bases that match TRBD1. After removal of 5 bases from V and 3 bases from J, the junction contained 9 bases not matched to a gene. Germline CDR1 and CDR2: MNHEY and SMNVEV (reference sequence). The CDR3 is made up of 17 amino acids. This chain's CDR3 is CASSLGTGGVWTDTQYF. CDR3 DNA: TGTGCCAGCAGTCTGGGGACAGGGGGCGTCTGGACAGATACGCAGTATTTT.

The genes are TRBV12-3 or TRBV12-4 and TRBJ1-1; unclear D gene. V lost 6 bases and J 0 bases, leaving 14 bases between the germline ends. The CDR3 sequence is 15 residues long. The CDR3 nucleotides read TGTGCCAGCAGCCCCGCAGCTGGAATGAACACTGAAGCTTTCTTT. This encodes CASSPAAGMNTEAFF.